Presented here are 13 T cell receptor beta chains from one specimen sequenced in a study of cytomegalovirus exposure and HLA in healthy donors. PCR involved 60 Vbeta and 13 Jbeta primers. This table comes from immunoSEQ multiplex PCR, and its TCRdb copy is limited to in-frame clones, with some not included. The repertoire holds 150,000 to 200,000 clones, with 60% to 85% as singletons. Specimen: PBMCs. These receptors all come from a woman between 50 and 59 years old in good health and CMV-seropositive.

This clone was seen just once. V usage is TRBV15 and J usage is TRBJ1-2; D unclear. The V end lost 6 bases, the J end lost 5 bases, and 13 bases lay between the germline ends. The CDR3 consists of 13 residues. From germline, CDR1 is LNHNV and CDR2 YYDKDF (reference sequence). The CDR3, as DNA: TGTGCCACCAGTATGATGGAGGGATATGGCTACACCTTC. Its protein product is CATSMMEGYGYTF.

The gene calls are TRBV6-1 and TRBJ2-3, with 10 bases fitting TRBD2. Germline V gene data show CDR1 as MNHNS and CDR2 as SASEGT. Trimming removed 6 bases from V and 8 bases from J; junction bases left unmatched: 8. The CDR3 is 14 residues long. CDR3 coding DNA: TGTGCCAGCAGGCAAGCGGGGGGGGCCCGTACGCAGTATTTT. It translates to CASRQAGGARTQYF.

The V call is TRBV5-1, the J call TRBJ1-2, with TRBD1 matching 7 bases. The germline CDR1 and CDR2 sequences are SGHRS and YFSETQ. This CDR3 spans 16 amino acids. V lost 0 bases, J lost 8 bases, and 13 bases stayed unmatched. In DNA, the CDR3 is TGCGCCAGCAGCTTGGAGGGGGCCGCAGGGCAGGGAGGCTACACCTTC. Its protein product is CASSLEGAAGQGGYTF.

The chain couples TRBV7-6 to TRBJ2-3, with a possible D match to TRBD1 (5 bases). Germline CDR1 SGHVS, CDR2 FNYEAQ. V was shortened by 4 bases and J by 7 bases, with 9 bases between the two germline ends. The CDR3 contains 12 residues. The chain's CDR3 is CASSSQGNTQYF. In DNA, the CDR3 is TGTGCCAGCAGCTCCCAGGGAAATACGCAGTATTTT.

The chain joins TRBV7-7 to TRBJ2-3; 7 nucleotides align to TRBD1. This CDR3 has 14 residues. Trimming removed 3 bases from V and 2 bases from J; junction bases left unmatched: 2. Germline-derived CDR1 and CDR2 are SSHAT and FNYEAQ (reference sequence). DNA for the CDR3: TGTGCCAGCAGCTTCAGGGGGTTCACAGATACGCAGTATTTT. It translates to CASSFRGFTDTQYF.

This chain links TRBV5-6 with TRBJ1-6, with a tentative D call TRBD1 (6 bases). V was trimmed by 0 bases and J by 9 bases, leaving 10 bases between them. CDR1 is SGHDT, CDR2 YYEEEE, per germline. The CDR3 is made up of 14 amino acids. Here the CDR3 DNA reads TGTGCCAGCAGCTTGGGACGAGGGGGTTCACCCCTCCACTTT. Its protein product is CASSLGRGGSPLHF.

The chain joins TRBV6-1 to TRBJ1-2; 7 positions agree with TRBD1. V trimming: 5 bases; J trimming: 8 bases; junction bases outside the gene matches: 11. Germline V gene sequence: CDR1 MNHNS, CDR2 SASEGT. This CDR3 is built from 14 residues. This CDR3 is CASSSEQGFNGYTF. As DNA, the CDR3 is TGTGCCAGCAGTTCCGAACAGGGGTTCAACGGCTACACCTTC.

The CDR3 reads CASSLVGAGGRNEQFF. In DNA, the CDR3 is TGTGCCAGCAGCTTGGTTGGAGCGGGGGGTCGGAATGAGCAGTTCTTC. V is TRBV5-6 and J is TRBJ2-1; the match to TRBD2 covers 9 bases. CDR3 length: 16 residues. V shed 0 bases, J shed 7 bases, and the junction held 8 bases outside the gene matches. Looked up from germline, CDR1 is SGHDT and CDR2 is YYEEEE.

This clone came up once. CDR3 coding DNA: TGTGCCAGCTCACCAGCGACAGGGGTAGGGACTGAAGCTTTCTTT. This encodes CASSPATGVGTEAFF. The chain employs TRBV18 and TRBJ1-1, with 8 positions matching TRBD1. This CDR3 comprises 15 residues. V was clipped by 2 bases and J by 5 bases; unmatched bases: 7. Germline CDR1 KGHSH, CDR2 LQKENI.

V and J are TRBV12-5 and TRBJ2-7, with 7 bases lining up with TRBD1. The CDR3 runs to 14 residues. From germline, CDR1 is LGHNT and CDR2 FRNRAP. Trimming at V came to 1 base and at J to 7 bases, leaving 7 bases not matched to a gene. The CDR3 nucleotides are TGTGCTAGTGGTTTGGGCGAACAGGGGTGGGAGCAGTACTTC. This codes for CASGLGEQGWEQYF.

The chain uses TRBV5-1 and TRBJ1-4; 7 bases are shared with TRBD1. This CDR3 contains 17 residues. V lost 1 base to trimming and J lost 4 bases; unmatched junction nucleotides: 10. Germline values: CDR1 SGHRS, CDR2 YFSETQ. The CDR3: CASSLLPGDSNNEKLFF. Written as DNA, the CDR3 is TGCGCCAGCAGCTTGCTTCCCGGGGACAGTAATAATGAAAAACTGTTTTTT.

DNA for the CDR3: TGTGCCAGCAGCGTAGGGGGCGGGGCAGACCATTCACCCCTCCACTTT. It yields the protein CASSVGGGADHSPLHF. The chain employs TRBV9 and TRBJ1-6; tentative D call: TRBD1 (5 bases). V lost 0 bases and J lost 8, with 15 bases in between. The CDR3 loop spans 16 amino acids. The germline CDR1 and CDR2 sequences are SGDLS and YYNGEE.

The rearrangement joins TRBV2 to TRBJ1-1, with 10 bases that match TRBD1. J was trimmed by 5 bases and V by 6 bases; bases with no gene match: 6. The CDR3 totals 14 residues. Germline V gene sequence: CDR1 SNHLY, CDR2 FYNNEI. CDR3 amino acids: CASRRTGGETEAFF. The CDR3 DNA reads TGTGCCAGCAGGCGGACAGGGGGAGAAACTGAAGCTTTCTTT. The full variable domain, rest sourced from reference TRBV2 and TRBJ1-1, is EPEVTQTPSHQVTQMGQEVILRCVPISNHLYFYWYRQILGQKVEFLVSFYNNEISEKSEIFDDQFSVERPDGSNFTLKIRSTKLEDSAMYFCASRRTGGETEAFFGQGTRLTVV.